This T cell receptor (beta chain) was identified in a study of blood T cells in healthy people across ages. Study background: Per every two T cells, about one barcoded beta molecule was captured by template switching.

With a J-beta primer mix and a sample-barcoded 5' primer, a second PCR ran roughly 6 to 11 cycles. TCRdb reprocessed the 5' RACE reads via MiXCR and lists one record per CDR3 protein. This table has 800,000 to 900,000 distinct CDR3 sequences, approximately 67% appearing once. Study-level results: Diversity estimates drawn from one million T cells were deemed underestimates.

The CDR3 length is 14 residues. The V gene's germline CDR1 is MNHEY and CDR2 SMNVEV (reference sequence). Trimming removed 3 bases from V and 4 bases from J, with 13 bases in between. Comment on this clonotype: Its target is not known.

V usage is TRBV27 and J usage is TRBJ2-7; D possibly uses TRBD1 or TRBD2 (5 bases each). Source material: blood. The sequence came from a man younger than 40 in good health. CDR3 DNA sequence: TGTGCCAGCAGTTTTTCGGGACGGCAATACGAGCAGTACTTC. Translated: CASSFSGRQYEQYF.